This T cell receptor (beta chain) was documented in a study of T cells in localized non-small cell lung cancer. This clone was seen more than once but under ten times. Profiled with immunoSEQ multiplex PCR; TCRdb holds only in-frame clones, not every one. The sample lists around 55,000 clones, 85% to 90% seen once, with about a sixth in the top ten. The CDR3 covers 14 residues. V gave up 5 bases and J gave up 5 bases; unmatched junction bases: 3. Per the germline V gene, CDR1 is SEHNR and CDR2 is FQNEAQ (reference sequence). J is TRBJ1-6 and V is TRBV7-9, with 7 bases identical to TRBD1. The clonotype originates from a female donor with stage II lung adenocarcinoma. This specimen consisted of PBMCs, obtained before any cancer treatment. DNA of the CDR3: TGTGCCAGCAGCGTCGACAGGGATAATTCACCCCTCCACTTT. Amino acids: CASSVDRDNSPLHF.